These 4 T cell receptor beta chains share one sample of origin, sequenced in a study of shared T cell receptors in the human thymus (dated by TCRdb to 2020 to 2023). Library construction relied on the immunoSEQ multiplex PCR assay. TCRdb carries this immuneACCESS record with in-frame sequences only. Its versions omit some clonotypes, under half of them owing to an unresolved V gene in the studies checked, with the rest unexplained. The sample table lists 700,000 or so clones, approximately 85% of them with a count of one. About 0.0098% of the sample is in the top ten clones. The sample also formed part of further work on human thymus T cells.

The source material was thymocytes. The origin of the receptors is a girl less than two years old with a congenital heart defect. Donor details come from another sample of the same person, matched by shared clones.

The chain combines TRBV6-1 with TRBJ1-5; TRBD1 agrees at 7 bases. V was pared by 2 bases and J by 1 base, with 5 bases of the junction left unmatched. The germline gives CDR1 MNHNS, CDR2 SASEGT. The CDR3 extends over 16 amino acids. The CDR3 coding sequence is TGTGCCAGCAGTGAACCCGAGACAGGGAGCAATCAGCCCCAGCATTTT. Its translation is CASSEPETGSNQPQHF.

The chain links TRBV11-2 to TRBJ1-4; D possibly corresponds to TRBD1 (5 bases). V lost 7 bases to trimming and J lost 8 bases, with 17 bases between them. The CDR3 sequence is 14 residues long. The germline V gene encodes CDR1 SGHAT and CDR2 FQNNGV. The CDR3 loop reads CASTQILRGEKLFF. CDR3 nucleotides: TGTGCCAGCACCCAAATTTTACGGGGGGAAAAACTGTTTTTT.

The chain uses TRBV27 and TRBJ1-1, with D possibly being TRBD1 (6 bases). V lost 6 bases, J lost 3 bases, and 35 bases lay in between. The CDR3 is made up of 21 amino acids. Looked up from germline, CDR1 is MNHEY and CDR2 is SMNVEV (reference sequence). In nucleotides, the CDR3 is TGTGCCAGCAGCTCGAAAGACCAACGACCCGGCGGGGGCCGAACCCACACTGAAGCTTTCTTT. Protein product: CASSSKDQRPGGGRTHTEAFF.

The DNA of the CDR3 is TGTGCCAGCAGCGTAGCAGGGGACCCCCACACCATATATTTT. This codes for CASSVAGDPHTIYF. The rearrangement uses TRBV9 and TRBJ1-3, with D possibly TRBD1 on 6 matching bases. CDR3 size: 14 residues. Germline loops: CDR1 SGDLS, CDR2 YYNGEE. Between the trimmed V and J ends, which lost 0 bases and 8 bases, there was a span of 12 bases.